This T cell receptor (beta chain) was identified during a study of T cell clusters in autoimmune cytopenias. The study, taken as a whole, reports: The T cell clusters were defined only in silico, without experimental functional validation. Healthy donors had approximately 3.1-fold more exclusive TRB clusters than active autoimmune hepatitis patients. Clustering suggested that physiological T cell clusters were missing in primary autoimmune cytopenia patients. TRB repertoire shifts in secondary cytopenia and chronic lymphocytic leukemia mostly reflected lymphoma, not autoimmunity.

On this clonotype itself: Its specificity is not known.

TRB amplification used 250 ng of peripheral blood genomic DNA. Germline-derived CDR1 and CDR2 are SGHDT and YYEEEE. The CDR3 covers 16 residues. Multiplex touch-down PCR amplified TRB using TRB-A and TRB-B pools in one tube. TCRdb reanalyzed the multiplex PCR reads, giving one entry per CDR3 protein sequence and no DNA. The sample includes around 3,200 distinct CDR3 sequences. The sample consisted of peripheral blood. The sequence derives from a human donor with an autoimmune cytopenia or autoimmune hepatitis (not recorded which). The chain has TRBV5-6 and TRBJ2-1; the D call of TRBD2 rests on TCRdb alone, since no DNA is present to check it. CDR3 residues: CASSSNLAGGYNEQFF.